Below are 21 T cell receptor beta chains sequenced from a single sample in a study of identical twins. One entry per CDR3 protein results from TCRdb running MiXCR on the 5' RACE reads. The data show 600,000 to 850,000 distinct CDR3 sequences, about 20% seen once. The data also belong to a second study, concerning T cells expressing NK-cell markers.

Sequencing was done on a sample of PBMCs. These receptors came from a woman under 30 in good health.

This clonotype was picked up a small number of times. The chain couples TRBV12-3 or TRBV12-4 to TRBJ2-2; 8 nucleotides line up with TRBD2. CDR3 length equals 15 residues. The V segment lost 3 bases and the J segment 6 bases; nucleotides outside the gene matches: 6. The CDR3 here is CASSFAGGPSGELFF. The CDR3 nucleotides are TGTGCCAGCAGTTTTGCGGGAGGTCCCTCCGGGGAGCTGTTTTTT.

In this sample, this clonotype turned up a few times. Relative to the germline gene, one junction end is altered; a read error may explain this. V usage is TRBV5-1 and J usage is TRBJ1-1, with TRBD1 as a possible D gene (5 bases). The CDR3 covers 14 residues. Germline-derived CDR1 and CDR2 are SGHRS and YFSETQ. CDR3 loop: CASSLGGRNTEVFF. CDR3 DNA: TGCGCCAGCAGCTTGGGGGGCCGGAACACTGAAGTTTTCTTT.

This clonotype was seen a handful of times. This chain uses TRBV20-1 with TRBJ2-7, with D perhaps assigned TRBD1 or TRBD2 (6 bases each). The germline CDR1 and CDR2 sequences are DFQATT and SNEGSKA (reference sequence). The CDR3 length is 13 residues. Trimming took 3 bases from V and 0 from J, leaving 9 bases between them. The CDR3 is CSARRGVSYEQYF. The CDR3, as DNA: TGCAGTGCTAGGAGGGGGGTCTCCTACGAGCAGTACTTC.

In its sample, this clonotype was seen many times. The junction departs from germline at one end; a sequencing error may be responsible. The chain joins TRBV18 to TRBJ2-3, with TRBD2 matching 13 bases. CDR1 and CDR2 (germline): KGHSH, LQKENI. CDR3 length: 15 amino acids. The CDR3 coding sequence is TGCGCCAGCAGCCCGGGACTAGCGGGGACAGATACGCAGTATTTT. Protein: CASSPGLAGTDTQYF. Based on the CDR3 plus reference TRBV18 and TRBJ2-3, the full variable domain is NAGVMQNPRHLVRRRGQEARLRCSPMKGHSHVYWYRQLPEEGLKFMVYLQKENIIDESGMPKERFSAEFPKEGPSILRIQQVVRGDSAAYFCASSPGLAGTDTQYFGPGTRLTVL.

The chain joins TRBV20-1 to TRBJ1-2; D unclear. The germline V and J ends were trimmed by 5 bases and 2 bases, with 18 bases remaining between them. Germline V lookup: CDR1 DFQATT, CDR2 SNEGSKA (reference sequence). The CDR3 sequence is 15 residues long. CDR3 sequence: CSASTWFGLNYGYTF. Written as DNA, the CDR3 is TGCAGTGCTTCCACCTGGTTCGGACTCAACTATGGCTACACCTTC.

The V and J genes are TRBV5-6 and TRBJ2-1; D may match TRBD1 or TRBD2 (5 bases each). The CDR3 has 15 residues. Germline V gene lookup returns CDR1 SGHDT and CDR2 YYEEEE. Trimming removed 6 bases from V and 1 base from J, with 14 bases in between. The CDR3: CASTPRGPSYNEQFF. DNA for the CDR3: TGTGCCAGCACCCCCCGGGGCCCATCCTACAATGAGCAGTTCTTC.

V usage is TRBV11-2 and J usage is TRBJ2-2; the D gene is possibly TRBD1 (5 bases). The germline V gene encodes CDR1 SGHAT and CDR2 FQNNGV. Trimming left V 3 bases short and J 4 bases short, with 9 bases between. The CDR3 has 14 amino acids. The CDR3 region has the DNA TGTGCCAGCAGCTTTTTGCAGGGCACCGGGGAGCTGTTTTTT. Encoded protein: CASSFLQGTGELFF.

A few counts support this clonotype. For the CDR3, the DNA is TGTGCCAGCAGCGTAGCGGACAGGAGAAGTGGCTACACCTTC. Amino acids: CASSVADRRSGYTF. The J gene is TRBJ1-2, the V gene TRBV9; 7 nucleotides agree with TRBD1. This CDR3 has 14 residues. Germline V gene lookup returns CDR1 SGDLS and CDR2 YYNGEE. J gave up 7 bases and V 0 bases, and 6 bases lay outside the gene matches.

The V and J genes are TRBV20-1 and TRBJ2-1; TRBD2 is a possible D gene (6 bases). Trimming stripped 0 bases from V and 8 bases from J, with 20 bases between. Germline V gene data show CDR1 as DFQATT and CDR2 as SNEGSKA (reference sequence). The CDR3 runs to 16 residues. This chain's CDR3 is CSAREWKGLLLDEQFF. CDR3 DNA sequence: TGCAGTGCTAGAGAGTGGAAGGGACTCCTACTGGATGAGCAGTTCTTC.

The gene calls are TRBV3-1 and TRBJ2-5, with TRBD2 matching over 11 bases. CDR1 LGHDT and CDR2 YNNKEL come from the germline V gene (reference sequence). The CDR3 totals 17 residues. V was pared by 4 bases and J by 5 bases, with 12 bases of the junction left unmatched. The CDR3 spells CASSPRILAGGWETQYF. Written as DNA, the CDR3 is TGTGCCAGCAGCCCCCGGATTTTAGCGGGGGGGTGGGAGACCCAGTACTTC.

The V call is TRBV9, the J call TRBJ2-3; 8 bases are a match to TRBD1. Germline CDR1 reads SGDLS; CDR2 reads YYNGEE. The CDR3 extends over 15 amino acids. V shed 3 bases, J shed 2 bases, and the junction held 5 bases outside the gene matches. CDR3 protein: CASSGADRDTDTQYF. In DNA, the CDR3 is TGTGCCAGCAGCGGTGCGGACAGGGACACAGATACGCAGTATTTT.

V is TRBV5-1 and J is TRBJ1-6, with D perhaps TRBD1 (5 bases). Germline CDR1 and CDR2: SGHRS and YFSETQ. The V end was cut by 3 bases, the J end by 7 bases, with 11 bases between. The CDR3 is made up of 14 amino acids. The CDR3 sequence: CASSYDRPNSPLHF. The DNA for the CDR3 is TGCGCCAGCAGCTATGACAGACCGAATTCACCCCTCCACTTT.

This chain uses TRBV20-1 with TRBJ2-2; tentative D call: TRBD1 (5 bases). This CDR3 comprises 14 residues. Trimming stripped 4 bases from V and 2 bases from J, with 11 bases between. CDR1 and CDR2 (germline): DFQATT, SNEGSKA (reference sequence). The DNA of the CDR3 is TGCAGTGCTAAAGGGGCAAGTAACACCGGGGAGCTGTTTTTT. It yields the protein CSAKGASNTGELFF.

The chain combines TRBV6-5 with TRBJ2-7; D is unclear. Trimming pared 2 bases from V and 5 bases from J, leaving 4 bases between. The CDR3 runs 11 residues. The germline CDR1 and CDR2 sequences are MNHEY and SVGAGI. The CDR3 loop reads CASSYDNEQYF. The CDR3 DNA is TGTGCCAGCAGTTACGATAACGAGCAGTACTTC.

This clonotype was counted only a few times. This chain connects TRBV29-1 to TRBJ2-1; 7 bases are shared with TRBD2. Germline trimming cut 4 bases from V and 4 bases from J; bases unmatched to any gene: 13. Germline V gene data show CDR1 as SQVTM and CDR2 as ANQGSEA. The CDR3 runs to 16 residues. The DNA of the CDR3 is TGCAGCGTTGGATTGGGGGGGTTTGAAGCATACAATGAGCAGTTCTTC. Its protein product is CSVGLGGFEAYNEQFF.

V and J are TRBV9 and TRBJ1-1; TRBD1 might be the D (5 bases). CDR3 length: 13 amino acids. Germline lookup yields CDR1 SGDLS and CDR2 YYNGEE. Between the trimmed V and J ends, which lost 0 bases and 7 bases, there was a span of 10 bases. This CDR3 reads CASSVEEGREAFF. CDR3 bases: TGTGCCAGCAGCGTAGAGGAGGGGCGTGAAGCTTTCTTT.

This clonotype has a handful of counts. The CDR3 sequence: CASSLLHRFHEKLFF. The CDR3 region has the DNA TGTGCCAGCAGCTTGCTTCATCGTTTTCATGAAAAACTGTTTTTT. The chain joins TRBV5-6 to TRBJ1-4; D is ambiguous. The CDR3 extends over 15 amino acids. Trimming left V 1 base short and J 6 bases short, with 13 bases between. Germline V gene sequence: CDR1 SGHDT, CDR2 YYEEEE.

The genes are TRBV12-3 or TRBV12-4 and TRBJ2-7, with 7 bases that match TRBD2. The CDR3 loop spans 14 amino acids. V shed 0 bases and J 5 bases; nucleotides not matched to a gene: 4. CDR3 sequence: CASSLAGGKNEQYF. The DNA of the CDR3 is TGTGCCAGCAGTTTAGCGGGAGGGAAGAACGAGCAGTACTTC.

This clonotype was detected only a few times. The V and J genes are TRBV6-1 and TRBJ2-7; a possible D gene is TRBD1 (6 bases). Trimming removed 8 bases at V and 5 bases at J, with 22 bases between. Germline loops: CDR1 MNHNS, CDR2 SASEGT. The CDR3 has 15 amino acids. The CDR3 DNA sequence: TGTGCCAGCGGGACACCGGGAAGGGGGATACACGAGCAGTACTTC. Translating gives CASGTPGRGIHEQYF.

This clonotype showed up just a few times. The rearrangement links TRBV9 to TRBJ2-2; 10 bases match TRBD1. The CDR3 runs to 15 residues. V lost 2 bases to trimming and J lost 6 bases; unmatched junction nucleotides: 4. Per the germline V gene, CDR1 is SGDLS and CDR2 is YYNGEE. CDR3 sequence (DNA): TGTGCCAGCAGCGTCGACAGGGGGCCATCCGGGGAGCTGTTTTTT. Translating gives CASSVDRGPSGELFF. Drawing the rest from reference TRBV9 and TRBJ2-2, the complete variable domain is DSGVTQTPKHLITATGQRVTLRCSPRSGDLSVYWYQQSLDQGLQFLIQYYNGEERAKGNILERFSAQQFPDLHSELNLSSLELGDSALYFCASSVDRGPSGELFFGEGSRLTVL.

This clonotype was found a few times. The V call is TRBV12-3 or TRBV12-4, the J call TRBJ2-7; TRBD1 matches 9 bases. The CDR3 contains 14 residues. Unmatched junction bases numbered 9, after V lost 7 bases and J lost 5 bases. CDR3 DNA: TGTGCCAGCACGGCCGGACAGGGGTTAGACGAGCAGTACTTC. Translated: CASTAGQGLDEQYF.